Detailed here is one T cell receptor (beta chain). The antigen is unknown. PCR was performed a second time for about 6 to 11 cycles using a sample-barcoded 5' primer and a J-beta primer mix. TCRdb redid the calling of the 5' RACE reads with MiXCR, one entry per CDR3 protein. The sample has hundreds of thousands of distinct CDR3 sequences, 25% to 35% seen once. The authors extracted at least 6 micrograms of total RNA per sample. These data originate in a study of blood T cells in healthy people across ages. Findings and limits, study-wide: Greater diversity and more naive CD4+ cells were seen in long-lived donors than in aged donors. Percentage of naive T cells showed a strong correlation with TCR beta diversity.

Trimming pared 6 bases from V and 6 bases from J, leaving 16 bases between. CDR1 and CDR2 (germline): DFQATT, SNEGSKA (reference sequence). CDR3 length: 13 residues. The sample consisted of blood. This chain connects TRBV20-1 to TRBJ2-3; the D call may be TRBD1 or TRBD2 (5 bases each). The sequence was collected from a woman older than 75 in good health. CDR3 nucleotide sequence: TGCAGTGCCCTTGACGGGGCGTTGGATACGCAGTATTTT. Protein sequence: CSALDGALDTQYF.